This T cell receptor (beta chain) was observed in a study of human T cells and chemical hapten exposure. Across the study: Weekly diphenylcyclopropenone doses were given to patients' scalps across the approximately 26-week study. It was small differences in pooled library volume that mainly caused per-sample TCR yields to vary. Whole-study findings and limits: Among TCRs, those above 1 in 1000 frequency were unaffected by DPC sensitization.

TCRdb reanalysed the RACE reads using MiXCR and keeps one entry per CDR3 protein. The table includes around 130,000 distinct CDR3 sequences, around 11% detected once. The CDR3 has 12 amino acids. Germline CDR1 is SNHLY and CDR2 is FYNNEI. V was cut by 4 bases and J by 8 bases, with 11 bases left in between. This clonotype has only a few counts. The antigen is not known. The time point denotes: patch test 3, about 24 weeks after DPC sensitization. Sample treatment: therapeutic diphenylcyclopropenone sensitization with weekly scalp DPC. The sample was whole blood, taken in connection with sensitization to the hapten diphenylcyclopropenone (DPC). This chain connects TRBV2 to TRBJ1-2; D gene uncertain. The TCR originated in a woman aged 45-60 years with alopecia areata. Some clones in this sample may be carry-over from other donors' samples. CDR3 loop: CASSGRSRGYTF. As DNA, the CDR3 is TGTGCCAGCAGTGGTCGCTCCAGGGGCTACACCTTC.